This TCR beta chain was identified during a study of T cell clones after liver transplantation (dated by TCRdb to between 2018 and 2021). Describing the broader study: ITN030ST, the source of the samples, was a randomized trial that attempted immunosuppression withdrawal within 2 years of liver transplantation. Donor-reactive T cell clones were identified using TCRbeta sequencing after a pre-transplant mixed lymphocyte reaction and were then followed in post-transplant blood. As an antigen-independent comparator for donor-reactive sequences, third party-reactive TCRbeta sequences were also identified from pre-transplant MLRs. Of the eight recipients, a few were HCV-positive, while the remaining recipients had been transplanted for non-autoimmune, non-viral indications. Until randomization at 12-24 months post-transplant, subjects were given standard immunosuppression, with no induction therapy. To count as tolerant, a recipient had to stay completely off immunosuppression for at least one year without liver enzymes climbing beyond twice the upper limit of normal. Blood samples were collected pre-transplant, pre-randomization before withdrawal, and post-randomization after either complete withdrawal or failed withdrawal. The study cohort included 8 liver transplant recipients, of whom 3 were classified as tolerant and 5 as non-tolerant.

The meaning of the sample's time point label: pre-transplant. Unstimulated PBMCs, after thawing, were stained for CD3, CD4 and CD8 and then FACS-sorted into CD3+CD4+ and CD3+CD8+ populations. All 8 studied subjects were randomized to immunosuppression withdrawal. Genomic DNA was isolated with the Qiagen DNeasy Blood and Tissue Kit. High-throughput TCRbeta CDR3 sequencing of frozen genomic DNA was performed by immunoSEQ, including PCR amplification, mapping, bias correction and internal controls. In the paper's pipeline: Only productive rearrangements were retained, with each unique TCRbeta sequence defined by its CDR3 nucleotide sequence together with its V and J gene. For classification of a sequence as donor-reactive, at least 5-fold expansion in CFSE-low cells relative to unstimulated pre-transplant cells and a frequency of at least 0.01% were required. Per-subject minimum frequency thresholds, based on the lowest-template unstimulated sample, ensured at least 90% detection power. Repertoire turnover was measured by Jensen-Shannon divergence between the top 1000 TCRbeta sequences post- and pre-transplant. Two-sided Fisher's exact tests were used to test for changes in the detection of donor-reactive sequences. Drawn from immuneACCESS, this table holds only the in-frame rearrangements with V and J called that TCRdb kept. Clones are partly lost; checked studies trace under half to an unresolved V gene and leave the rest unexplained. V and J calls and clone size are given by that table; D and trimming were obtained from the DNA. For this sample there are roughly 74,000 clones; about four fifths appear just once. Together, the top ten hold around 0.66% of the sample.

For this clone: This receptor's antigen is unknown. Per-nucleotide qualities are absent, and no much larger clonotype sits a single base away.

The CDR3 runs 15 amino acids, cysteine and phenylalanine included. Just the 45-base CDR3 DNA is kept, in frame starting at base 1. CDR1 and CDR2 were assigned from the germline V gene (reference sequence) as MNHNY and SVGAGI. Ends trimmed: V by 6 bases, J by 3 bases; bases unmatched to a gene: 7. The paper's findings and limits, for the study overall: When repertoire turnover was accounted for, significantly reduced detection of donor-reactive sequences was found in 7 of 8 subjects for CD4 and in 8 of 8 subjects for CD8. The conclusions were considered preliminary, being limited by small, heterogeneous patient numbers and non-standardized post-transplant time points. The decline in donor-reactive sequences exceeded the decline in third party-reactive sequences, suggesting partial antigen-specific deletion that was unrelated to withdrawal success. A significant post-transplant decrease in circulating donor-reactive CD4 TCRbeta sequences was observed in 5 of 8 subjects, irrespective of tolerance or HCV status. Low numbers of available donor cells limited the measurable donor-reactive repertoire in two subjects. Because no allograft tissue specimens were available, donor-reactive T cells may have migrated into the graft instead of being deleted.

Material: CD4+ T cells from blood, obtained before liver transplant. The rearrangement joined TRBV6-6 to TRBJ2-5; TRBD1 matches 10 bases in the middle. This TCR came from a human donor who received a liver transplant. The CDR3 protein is CASRDPGTGEETQYF. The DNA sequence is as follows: TGTGCCAGCAGGGACCCCGGGACAGGGGAAGAGACCCAGTACTTC.